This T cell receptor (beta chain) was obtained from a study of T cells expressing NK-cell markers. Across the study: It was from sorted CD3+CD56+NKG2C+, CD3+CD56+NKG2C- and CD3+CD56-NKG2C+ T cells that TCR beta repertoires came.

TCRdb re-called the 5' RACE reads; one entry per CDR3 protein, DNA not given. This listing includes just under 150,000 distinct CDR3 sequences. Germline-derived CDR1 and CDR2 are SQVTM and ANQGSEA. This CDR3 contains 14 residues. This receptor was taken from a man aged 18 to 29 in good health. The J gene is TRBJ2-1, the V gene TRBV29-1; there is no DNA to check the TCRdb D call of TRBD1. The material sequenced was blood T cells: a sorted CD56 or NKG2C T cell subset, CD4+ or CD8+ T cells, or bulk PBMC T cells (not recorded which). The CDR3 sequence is CSVAPVPSNNEQFF.